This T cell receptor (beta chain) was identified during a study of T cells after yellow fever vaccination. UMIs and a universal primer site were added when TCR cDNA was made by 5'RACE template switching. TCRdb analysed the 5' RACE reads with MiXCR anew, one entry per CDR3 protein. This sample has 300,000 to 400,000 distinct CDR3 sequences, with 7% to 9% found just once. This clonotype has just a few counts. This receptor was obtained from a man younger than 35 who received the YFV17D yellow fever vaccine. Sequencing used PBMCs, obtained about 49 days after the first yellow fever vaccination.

CDR3 in amino acids: CAWRGETEAFF. In nucleotides, the CDR3 is TGTGCCTGGAGGGGTGAGACTGAAGCTTTCTTT. The chain has TRBV30 and TRBJ1-1; D gene uncertain. Deletions cut 3 bases from V and 5 bases from J, with 7 bases between. Germline loops: CDR1 GTSNPN, CDR2 SVGIG (reference sequence). The CDR3 is made up of 11 amino acids. Supplemented by reference TRBV30 and TRBJ1-1, the full variable domain reads SQTIHQWPATLVQPVGSPLSLECTVEGTSNPNLYWYRQAAGRGLQLLFYSVGIGQISSEVPQNLSASRPQDRQFILSSKKLLLSDSGFYLCAWRGETEAFFGQGTRLTVV.